These T cell receptor beta chains were read from a single sample in a study of OX40 agonist ivuxolimab in advanced cancers. Sequenced by immunoSEQ multiplex PCR; TCRdb stores in-frame clones only, minus some. The profile shows about 94,000 clones, roughly 91% of them singletons. The starting material was CD4+ or CD8+ T cells sorted from blood, obtained in a trial of the OX40 agonist ivuxolimab. These receptors all stem from an adult with an advanced solid tumor such as melanoma, head and neck, liver or kidney cancer. The CDR3 runs from the conserved cysteine through the conserved F or W. Fields, in order: D gene, V gene, J gene, clone size, CDR3 protein, CDR3 DNA. A D gene is named only where the DNA matches it firmly. A clone size is listed for some rows: how often the clone was seen (once, few, many), or a class if it is expanded.

D: TRBD1
V: TRBV5-1
J: TRBJ2-7
size: few
CDR3: CASSLTGETSYEQYF
DNA: TGCGCCAGCAGCTTGACAGGGGAAACTTCCTACGAGCAGTACTTC

D: TRBD1
V: TRBV4-1
J: TRBJ1-5
size: -
CDR3: CASSPAGTGNQPQHF
DNA: TGCGCCAGCAGCCCCGCCGGGACAGGGAATCAGCCCCAGCATTTT

D: -
V: TRBV6-5
J: TRBJ1-2
size: -
CDR3: CASSYSLPPGYTF
DNA: TGTGCCAGCAGTTACTCTTTGCCCCCTGGCTACACCTTC

D: TRBD2
V: TRBV11-2
J: TRBJ2-2
size: -
CDR3: CASSPTSGGVFRSRGELFF
DNA: TGTGCCAGCAGCCCCACTAGCGGGGGAGTCTTCCGGTCTAGGGGGGAGCTGTTTTTT

D: -
V: TRBV7-9
J: TRBJ2-5
size: once
CDR3: CASSFSTGGTGRGQETQYF
DNA: TGTGCCAGCAGCTTTTCAACCGGGGGAACGGGCCGGGGACAAGAGACCCAGTACTTC

D: TRBD1
V: TRBV19
J: TRBJ1-1
size: -
CDR3: CASSISRQGRAEAFF
DNA: TGTGCCAGTAGTATATCGCGACAGGGACGCGCTGAAGCTTTCTTT

D: TRBD1
V: TRBV27
J: TRBJ1-1
size: -
CDR3: CASSLPGQGSTEAFF
DNA: TGTGCCAGCAGTTTACCGGGACAGGGGTCCACTGAAGCTTTCTTT

D: TRBD1
V: TRBV5-1
J: TRBJ2-3
size: -
CDR3: CASSSFPGQGAPLTDTQYF
DNA: TGCGCCAGCAGCTCTTTCCCGGGACAGGGGGCCCCCCTCACAGATACGCAGTATTTT

D: TRBD1
V: TRBV6-5
J: TRBJ2-4
size: -
CDR3: CASSETGAANIQYF
DNA: TGTGCCAGCAGTGAGACAGGGGCGGCCAACATTCAGTACTTC

D: -
V: TRBV2
J: TRBJ2-7
size: -
CDR3: CASSDPGAEQYF
DNA: TGTGCCAGCAGTGATCCCGGGGCCGAGCAGTACTTC

D: TRBD1
V: TRBV4-2
J: TRBJ1-3
size: -
CDR3: CASSQEAGTGFGNTIYF
DNA: TGTGCCAGCAGCCAAGAAGCCGGGACAGGGTTTGGAAACACCATATATTTT

D: TRBD1
V: TRBV27
J: TRBJ2-2
size: -
CDR3: CASMRDRGFTGELFF
DNA: TGTGCCAGCATGCGGGACAGGGGTTTCACCGGGGAGCTGTTTTTT

D: TRBD1
V: TRBV18
J: TRBJ2-3
size: -
CDR3: CASSRMDREVDTQYF
DNA: TGTGCCAGCTCACGAATGGACAGGGAGGTAGATACGCAGTATTTT

D: TRBD2
V: TRBV10-2
J: TRBJ2-5
size: -
CDR3: CASSGQAGYQETQYF
DNA: TGCGCCAGCAGTGGGCAAGCGGGGTACCAAGAGACCCAGTACTTC

D: -
V: TRBV7-9
J: TRBJ2-3
size: -
CDR3: CASSLDQIRGYF
DNA: TGTGCCAGCAGCTTGGACCAGATACGGGGGTATTTT

D: -
V: TRBV6-1
J: TRBJ1-2
size: -
CDR3: CASSEYRASYGYTF
DNA: TGTGCCAGCAGTGAATACAGGGCGAGCTATGGCTACACCTTC

D: -
V: TRBV18
J: TRBJ1-5
size: -
CDR3: CASSPLRRVGGNQPQHF
DNA: TGTGCCAGCTCACCACTCCGTCGGGTGGGGGGCAATCAGCCCCAGCATTTT

D: -
V: TRBV18
J: TRBJ2-2
size: -
CDR3: CASSPFAGRTGELFF
DNA: TGTGCCAGCTCACCATTCGCGGGGCGTACCGGGGAGCTGTTTTTT

D: -
V: TRBV6-6
J: TRBJ1-5
size: -
CDR3: CASTLTDSNQPQHF
DNA: TGTGCCAGCACCCTGACGGATAGCAATCAGCCCCAGCATTTT

D: -
V: TRBV10-2
J: TRBJ1-6
size: -
CDR3: CASSERLGLTNSPLHF
DNA: TGCGCCAGCAGTGAGCGTTTGGGGTTAACTAATTCACCCCTCCACTTT

D: TRBD1
V: TRBV11-3
J: TRBJ2-1
size: -
CDR3: CASSLTGDTYNEQFF
DNA: TGTGCCAGCAGCTTAACAGGGGACACCTACAATGAGCAGTTCTTC

D: TRBD1
V: TRBV12-5
J: TRBJ2-2
size: once
CDR3: CASGLGDRVTNTGELFF
DNA: TGTGCTAGTGGTTTGGGGGACAGGGTCACGAACACCGGGGAGCTGTTTTTT

D: -
V: TRBV7-2
J: TRBJ1-4
size: -
CDR3: CASSFKGRGEKLFF
DNA: TGTGCCAGCAGCTTTAAAGGAAGAGGGGAAAAACTGTTTTTT

D: -
V: TRBV5-1
J: TRBJ1-1
size: -
CDR3: CASSSTLNRDGGTEAFF
DNA: TGCGCCAGCAGCTCCACACTCAACAGGGACGGAGGCACTGAAGCTTTCTTT

D: -
V: TRBV6-5
J: TRBJ2-7
size: -
CDR3: CASSVEGDEQYF
DNA: TGTGCCAGCAGTGTTGAAGGTGACGAGCAGTACTTC

D: -
V: TRBV7-2
J: TRBJ1-4
size: -
CDR3: CASSLDWAGREKLFF
DNA: TGTGCCAGCAGCTTAGACTGGGCGGGGAGGGAAAAACTGTTTTTT

D: -
V: TRBV19
J: TRBJ1-3
size: few
CDR3: CASGGFSGNTIYF
DNA: TGTGCCAGTGGGGGTTTCTCTGGAAACACCATATATTTT

D: -
V: TRBV6-5
J: TRBJ2-7
size: -
CDR3: CASSYSGASEQYF
DNA: TGTGCCAGCAGTTATTCGGGGGCTTCCGAGCAGTACTTC

D: -
V: TRBV6-5
J: TRBJ1-2
size: -
CDR3: CASTRGRGGAGGYTF
DNA: TGTGCCAGCACCCGAGGACGGGGGGGCGCAGGGGGCTACACCTTC

D: -
V: TRBV13
J: TRBJ1-5
size: -
CDR3: CASSSRDPLGSQPQHF
DNA: TGTGCCAGCAGCTCAAGGGATCCCCTCGGGAGCCAGCCCCAGCATTTT

D: TRBD1
V: TRBV5-1
J: TRBJ1-5
size: -
CDR3: CASSLGTGTNDQPQHF
DNA: TGCGCCAGCAGCTTGGGGACAGGGACAAATGATCAGCCCCAGCATTTT

D: -
V: TRBV7-3
J: TRBJ1-2
size: -
CDR3: CASAPGISSNYGYTF
DNA: TGTGCCAGCGCCCCAGGGATTAGTTCGAACTATGGCTACACCTTC

D: TRBD1
V: TRBV6-6
J: TRBJ1-1
size: -
CDR3: CASSYTRGRLEAFF
DNA: TGTGCCAGCAGTTACACCAGGGGGCGCCTAGAAGCTTTCTTT

D: TRBD1
V: TRBV2
J: TRBJ2-3
size: -
CDR3: CASSQDRSGTDTQYF
DNA: TGTGCCAGCAGCCAGGACAGGAGTGGGACAGATACGCAGTATTTT

D: -
V: TRBV7-2
J: TRBJ2-7
size: -
CDR3: CASLDPHGVSSYEQYF
DNA: TGTGCCAGCTTAGACCCCCACGGAGTAAGCTCCTACGAGCAGTACTTC

D: TRBD2
V: TRBV5-4
J: TRBJ2-2
size: -
CDR3: CASSLAGGGATGELFF
DNA: TGTGCCAGCAGCCTGGCTGGCGGGGGGGCCACCGGGGAGCTGTTTTTT

D: -
V: TRBV9
J: TRBJ1-5
size: -
CDR3: CASSKKQSLTNQPQHF
DNA: TGTGCCAGCAGCAAGAAACAGAGCCTAACCAATCAGCCCCAGCATTTT

D: TRBD2
V: TRBV5-1
J: TRBJ2-1
size: -
CDR3: CASSPPTSGGPQFF
DNA: TGCGCCAGCAGCCCCCCGACTAGCGGGGGGCCTCAGTTCTTC

D: -
V: TRBV4-3
J: TRBJ1-2
size: -
CDR3: CASSQMDSLSSYGYTF
DNA: TGCGCCAGCAGCCAGATGGACAGCCTTTCATCCTATGGCTACACCTTC

D: TRBD1
V: TRBV18
J: TRBJ2-3
size: -
CDR3: CASSLYRDREFTDTQYF
DNA: TGTGCCAGCTCACTATACCGGGACAGAGAATTCACAGATACGCAGTATTTT

D: -
V: TRBV11-2
J: TRBJ2-5
size: -
CDR3: CASSLRLGETQYF
DNA: TGTGCCAGCAGCTTAAGGCTAGGCGAGACCCAGTACTTC

D: -
V: TRBV19
J: TRBJ1-4
size: -
CDR3: CASTFDSATNEKLFF
DNA: TGTGCCAGTACTTTCGACAGTGCAACTAATGAAAAACTGTTTTTT

D: -
V: TRBV11-2
J: TRBJ2-7
size: -
CDR3: CASSPNRGRFYEQYF
DNA: TGTGCCAGCAGCCCCAATCGGGGCAGGTTCTACGAGCAGTACTTC

D: TRBD1
V: TRBV5-1
J: TRBJ1-6
size: -
CDR3: CASSLAQDRGSPLHF
DNA: TGCGCCAGCAGCTTGGCCCAAGACAGGGGTTCACCCCTCCACTTT

D: TRBD2
V: TRBV9
J: TRBJ2-5
size: -
CDR3: CASSVAGAGAYQETQYF
DNA: TGTGCCAGCAGCGTAGCTGGAGCGGGGGCGTACCAAGAGACCCAGTACTTC

D: TRBD1
V: TRBV29-1
J: TRBJ1-1
size: -
CDR3: CSVARTGFMNTEAFF
DNA: TGCAGCGTTGCTCGGACAGGGTTCATGAACACTGAAGCTTTCTTT

D: TRBD1
V: TRBV18
J: TRBJ1-2
size: -
CDR3: CASSPETGANYGYTF
DNA: TGTGCCAGCTCACCGGAGACAGGGGCTAACTATGGCTACACCTTC

D: -
V: TRBV7-9
J: TRBJ2-3
size: -
CDR3: CASSTASSTDTQYF
DNA: TGTGCCAGCAGCACCGCATCTTCCACAGATACGCAGTATTTT

D: TRBD1
V: TRBV7-2
J: TRBJ1-5
size: -
CDR3: CASSPDRGNQPQHF
DNA: TGTGCCAGCAGCCCGGACAGGGGGAATCAGCCCCAGCATTTT

D: TRBD2
V: TRBV7-2
J: TRBJ2-5
size: -
CDR3: CASSTLAGGSQTQYF
DNA: TGTGCCAGCAGTACCCTAGCGGGGGGGAGTCAGACCCAGTACTTC

D: -
V: TRBV6-6
J: TRBJ1-5
size: -
CDR3: CASSYPGQDQPQHF
DNA: TGTGCCAGCAGTTACCCGGGACAAGATCAGCCCCAGCATTTT

D: -
V: TRBV7-9
J: TRBJ1-1
size: -
CDR3: CAHGTGAWTEAFF
DNA: TGTGCCCACGGTACGGGGGCTTGGACTGAAGCTTTCTTT

D: -
V: TRBV25-1
J: TRBJ2-6
size: -
CDR3: CASSDDISGANVLTF
DNA: TGTGCCAGCAGTGACGACATTTCTGGGGCCAACGTCCTGACTTTC

D: TRBD1
V: TRBV6-5
J: TRBJ2-2
size: -
CDR3: CASTFTGGIGELFF
DNA: TGTGCCAGTACCTTTACAGGGGGCATCGGGGAGCTGTTTTTT